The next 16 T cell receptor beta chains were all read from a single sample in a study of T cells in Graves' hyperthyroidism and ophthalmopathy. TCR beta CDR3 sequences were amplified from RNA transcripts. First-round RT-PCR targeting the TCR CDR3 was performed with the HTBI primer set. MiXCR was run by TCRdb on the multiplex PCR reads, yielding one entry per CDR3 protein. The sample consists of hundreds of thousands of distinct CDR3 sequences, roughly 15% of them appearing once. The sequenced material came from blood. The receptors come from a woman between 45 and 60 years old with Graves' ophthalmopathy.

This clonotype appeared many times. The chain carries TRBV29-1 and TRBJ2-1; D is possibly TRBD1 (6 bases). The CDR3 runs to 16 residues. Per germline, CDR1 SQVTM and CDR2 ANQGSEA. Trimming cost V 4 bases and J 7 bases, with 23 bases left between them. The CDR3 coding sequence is TGCAGCGTTGGGAAATTAGTGACCTTCACAGGGAATGAGCAGTTCTTC. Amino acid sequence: CSVGKLVTFTGNEQFF.

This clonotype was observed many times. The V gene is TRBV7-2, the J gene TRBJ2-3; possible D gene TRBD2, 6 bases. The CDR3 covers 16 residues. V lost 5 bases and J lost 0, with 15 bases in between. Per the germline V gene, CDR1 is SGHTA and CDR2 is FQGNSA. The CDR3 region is CASSLGLGTSTDTQYF. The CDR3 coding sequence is TGTGCCAGCAGCCTAGGACTCGGGACTAGCACAGATACGCAGTATTTT.

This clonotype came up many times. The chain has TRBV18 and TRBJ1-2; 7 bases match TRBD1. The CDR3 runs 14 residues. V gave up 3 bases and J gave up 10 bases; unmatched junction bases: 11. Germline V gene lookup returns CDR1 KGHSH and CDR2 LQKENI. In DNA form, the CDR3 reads TGTGCCAGCTCACCGGTCGGGCGGGACAGCTCCTACACCTTC. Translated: CASSPVGRDSSYTF.

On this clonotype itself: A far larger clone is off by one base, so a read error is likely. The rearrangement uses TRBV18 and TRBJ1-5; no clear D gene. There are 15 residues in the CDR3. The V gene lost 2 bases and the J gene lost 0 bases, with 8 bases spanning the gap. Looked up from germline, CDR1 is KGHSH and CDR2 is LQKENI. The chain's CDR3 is CASSPESYSNQPQHF. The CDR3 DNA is TGTGCCAGCTCACCAGAGAGTTATAGCAATCAGCCCCAGCATTTT.

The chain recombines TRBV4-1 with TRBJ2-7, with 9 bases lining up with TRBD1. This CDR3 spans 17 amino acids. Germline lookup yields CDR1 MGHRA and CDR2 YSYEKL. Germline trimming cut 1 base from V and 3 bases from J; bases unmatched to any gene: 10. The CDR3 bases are TGCGCCAGCAGCCAAGCCATGGGACAGGGAACCTTCTACGAGCAGTACTTC. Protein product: CASSQAMGQGTFYEQYF.

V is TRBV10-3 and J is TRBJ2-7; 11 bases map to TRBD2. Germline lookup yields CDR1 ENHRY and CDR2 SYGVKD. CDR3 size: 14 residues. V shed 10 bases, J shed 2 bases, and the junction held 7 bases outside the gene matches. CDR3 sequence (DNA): TGTGCCACCCTAACTAGCGGGAGTACCTACGAGCAGTACTTC. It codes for CATLTSGSTYEQYF.

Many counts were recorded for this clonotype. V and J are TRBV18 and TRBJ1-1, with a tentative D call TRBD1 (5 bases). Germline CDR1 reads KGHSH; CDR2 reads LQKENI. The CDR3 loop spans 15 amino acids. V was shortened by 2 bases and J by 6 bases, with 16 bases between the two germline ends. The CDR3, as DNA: TGTGCCAGCTCACCAAGCAGGGTAGATAGGGCTGAAGCTTTCTTT. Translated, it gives CASSPSRVDRAEAFF.

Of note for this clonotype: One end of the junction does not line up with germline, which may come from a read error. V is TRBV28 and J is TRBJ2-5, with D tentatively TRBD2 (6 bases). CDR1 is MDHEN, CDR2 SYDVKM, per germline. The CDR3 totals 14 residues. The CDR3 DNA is TGTGCCAGCAGTTTCTTGGGGGGTCGAGAGACCCAGCACTTC. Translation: CASSFLGGRETQHF.

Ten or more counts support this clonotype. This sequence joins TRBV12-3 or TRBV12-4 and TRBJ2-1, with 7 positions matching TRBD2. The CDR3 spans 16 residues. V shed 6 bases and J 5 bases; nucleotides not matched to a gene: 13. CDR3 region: CASSPFGGRGHNEQFF. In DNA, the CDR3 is TGTGCCAGCAGCCCCTTTGGAGGGAGGGGACACAATGAGCAGTTCTTC.

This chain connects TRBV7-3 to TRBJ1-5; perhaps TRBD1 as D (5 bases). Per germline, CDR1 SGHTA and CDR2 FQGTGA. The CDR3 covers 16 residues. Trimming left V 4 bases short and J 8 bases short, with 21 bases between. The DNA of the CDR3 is TGTGCCAGCAGCTCGAAACCTCAGGGTCCCAGGGAGCCCCAGCATTTT. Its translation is CASSSKPQGPREPQHF.

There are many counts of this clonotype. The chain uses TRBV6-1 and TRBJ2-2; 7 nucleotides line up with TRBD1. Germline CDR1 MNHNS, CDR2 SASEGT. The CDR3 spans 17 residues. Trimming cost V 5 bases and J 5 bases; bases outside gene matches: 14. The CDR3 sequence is CASSYRIGGAWTGELFF. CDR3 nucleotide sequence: TGTGCCAGCAGTTATAGGATAGGGGGCGCATGGACCGGGGAGCTGTTTTTT.

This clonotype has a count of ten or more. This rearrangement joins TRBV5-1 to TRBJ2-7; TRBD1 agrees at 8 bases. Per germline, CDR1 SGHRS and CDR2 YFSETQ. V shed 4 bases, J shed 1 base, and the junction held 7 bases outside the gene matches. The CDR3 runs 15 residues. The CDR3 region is CASSPEGQASYEQYF. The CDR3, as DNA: TGCGCCAGCAGCCCGGAGGGACAGGCTTCCTACGAGCAGTACTTC.

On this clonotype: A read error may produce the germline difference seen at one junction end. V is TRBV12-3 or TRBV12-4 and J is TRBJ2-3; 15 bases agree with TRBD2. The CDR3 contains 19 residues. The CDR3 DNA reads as TGTGACAGCAGTCTGACCCTGGGACTAGCGGGAGGAAAGGCCGATACGCAGTATTTT. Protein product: CDSSLTLGLAGGKADTQYF.

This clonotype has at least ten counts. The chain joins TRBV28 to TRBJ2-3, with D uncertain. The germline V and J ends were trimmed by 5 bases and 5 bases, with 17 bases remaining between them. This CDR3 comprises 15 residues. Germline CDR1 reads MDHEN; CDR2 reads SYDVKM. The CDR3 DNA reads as TGTGCCAGCAGTCGTAGATTGGTAGCCATAGATACGCAGTATTTT. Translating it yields CASSRRLVAIDTQYF.

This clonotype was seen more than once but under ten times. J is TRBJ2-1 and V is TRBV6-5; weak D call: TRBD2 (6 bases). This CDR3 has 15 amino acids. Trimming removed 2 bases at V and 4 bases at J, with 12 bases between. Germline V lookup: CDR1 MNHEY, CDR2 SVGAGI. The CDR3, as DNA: TGTGCCAGCAGTTACGGGGCGGGAAAATACAATGAGCAGTTCTTC. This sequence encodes CASSYGAGKYNEQFF.

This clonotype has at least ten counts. The CDR3 spells CASSLFGARGTEAFF. Here the CDR3 DNA reads TGCGCCAGCAGCTTGTTTGGGGCCCGGGGGACTGAAGCTTTCTTT. The chain carries TRBV5-1 and TRBJ1-1, with D possibly being TRBD1 (5 bases). The CDR3 is 15 amino acids. Per germline, CDR1 SGHRS and CDR2 YFSETQ. Trimming stripped 1 base from V and 5 bases from J, with 15 bases between.